These 11 T cell receptor beta chains originate from one sample sequenced in a study of T-cell memory formation after mild COVID-19. TCRdb processed the 5' RACE reads anew with MiXCR; each CDR3 protein has one entry. The data hold 150,000 or so distinct CDR3 sequences, with under 30% observed a single time. The sample taken for sequencing was PBMCs or a T cell subset sorted from them (not recorded which). The receptors here all came from an adult woman who had mild COVID-19 (a few samples of this study predate the infection). Cell type and time point are not known.

The chain has TRBV7-9 and TRBJ1-2; D perhaps matches TRBD1 (5 bases). This CDR3 contains 14 residues. Germline loops: CDR1 SEHNR, CDR2 FQNEAQ (reference sequence). V shed 6 bases and J shed 6 bases, with 17 bases lying between them. For the CDR3, the DNA is TGTGCCAGCAGACCACCGGGACCGCTAAATGGCTACACCTTC. This gives the protein CASRPPGPLNGYTF.

This clonotype was counted a few times. The chain carries TRBV4-1 and TRBJ2-7, with 8 bases lining up with TRBD1. Germline CDR1 reads MGHRA; CDR2 reads YSYEKL. The CDR3 loop spans 17 amino acids. Trimming at V came to 0 bases and at J to 2 bases, leaving 9 bases not matched to a gene. CDR3 protein: CASSQDRQDRAPYEQYF. Written as DNA, the CDR3 is TGCGCCAGCAGCCAAGATCGCCAGGACAGGGCCCCCTACGAGCAGTACTTC.

The table lists this clonotype with a few counts. The chain recombines TRBV9 with TRBJ2-3; 9 bases are a match to TRBD2. CDR3 size: 17 residues. From germline, CDR1 is SGDLS and CDR2 YYNGEE. V shed 0 bases, J shed 6 bases, and the junction held 11 bases outside the gene matches. CDR3 loop: CASSVEAPAGGQDTQYF. The CDR3 DNA follows: TGTGCCAGCAGCGTAGAAGCCCCCGCGGGGGGGCAGGATACGCAGTATTTT.

This clonotype was seen just once. In nucleotides, the CDR3 is TGTGCCATCAGTCACCCCGGGACTTACAACATGAACACTGAAGCTTTCTTT. It translates to CAISHPGTYNMNTEAFF. The chain combines TRBV10-3 with TRBJ1-1, with a weak D call TRBD1 (5 bases). The CDR3 covers 17 residues. V lost 5 bases and J lost 0, with 19 bases in between. Germline V CDR1 and CDR2: ENHRY, SYGVKD.

This rearrangement joins TRBV24-1 to TRBJ1-2; 8 bases map to TRBD1. Germline V CDR1 and CDR2: KGHDR, SFDVKD. The CDR3 runs 14 residues. V gave up 7 bases and J gave up 3 bases; unmatched junction bases: 6. In nucleotides, the CDR3 is TGTGCCACCAGCGACAGGGGTAAGGACTATGGCTACACCTTC. It yields the protein CATSDRGKDYGYTF.

The CDR3 DNA reads as TGTGCCAGCTCACCACCGGACAGGCCCTACTACGAGCAGTACTTC. This codes for CASSPPDRPYYEQYF. The rearrangement joins TRBV18 to TRBJ2-7, with TRBD1 identical over 7 bases. The ends lost 0 bases at V and 3 bases at J; junction bases unmatched: 5. The CDR3 is made up of 15 amino acids. Germline V CDR1 and CDR2: KGHSH, LQKENI. The entire variable domain, with the rest obtained from reference TRBV18 and TRBJ2-7, is as follows: NAGVMQNPRHLVRRRGQEARLRCSPMKGHSHVYWYRQLPEEGLKFMVYLQKENIIDESGMPKERFSAEFPKEGPSILRIQQVVRGDSAAYFCASSPPDRPYYEQYFGPGTRLTVT.

This clonotype was counted between two and nine times. The chain has TRBV12-3 or TRBV12-4 and TRBJ2-3, with D uncertain. Trimming took 3 bases from V and 2 from J, leaving 12 bases between them. The CDR3 covers 15 residues. The CDR3 region has the DNA TGTGCCAGCAGTTTCAAAACGGAGAACACAGATACGCAGTATTTT. It encodes CASSFKTENTDTQYF.

The chain carries TRBV2 and TRBJ2-7; D gene uncertain. Trimming pared 5 bases from V and 2 bases from J, leaving 7 bases between. The CDR3 is made up of 12 amino acids. The germline CDR1 and CDR2 sequences are SNHLY and FYNNEI. The CDR3 sequence is CASSRLAYEQYF. The CDR3 nucleotides are TGTGCCAGCAGTCGACTTGCCTACGAGCAGTACTTC.

This chain joins TRBV15 and TRBJ2-2, with D maybe TRBD1 (6 bases). The CDR3 length is 16 residues. From germline, CDR1 is LNHNV and CDR2 YYDKDF (reference sequence). Deletions cut 0 bases from V and 0 bases from J, with 8 bases between. The CDR3 is CATSRDAGANTGELFF. DNA of the CDR3: TGTGCCACCAGCAGAGATGCAGGGGCGAACACCGGGGAGCTGTTTTTT. Variable domain in full (rest from reference TRBV15 and TRBJ2-2): DAMVIQNPRYQVTQFGKPVTLSCSQTLNHNVMYWYQQKSSQAPKLLFHYYDKDFNNEADTPDNFQSRRPNTSFCFLDIRSPGLGDTAMYLCATSRDAGANTGELFFGEGSRLTVL.

This clonotype was seen ten or more times. The chain joins TRBV5-4 to TRBJ2-7, with 8 bases aligning to TRBD1. With 4 bases clipped from V and 3 bases from J, the junction kept 6 bases outside the gene matches. CDR3 size: 14 residues. Germline lookup yields CDR1 SGHNT and CDR2 YYREEE (reference sequence). CDR3 DNA sequence: TGTGCCAGCAGCCCGGGGACAGGTGGCTACGAGCAGTACTTC. Translation: CASSPGTGGYEQYF.

This clonotype was seen a handful of times. The gene calls are TRBV6-5 and TRBJ2-1; D remains unclear. The CDR3 runs 13 residues. CDR1 and CDR2 (germline): MNHEY, SVGAGI. Trimming removed 2 bases at V and 5 bases at J, with 7 bases between. The CDR3 DNA sequence: TGTGCCAGCAGTTACGGAACAGACAATGAGCAGTTCTTC. Translation: CASSYGTDNEQFF.